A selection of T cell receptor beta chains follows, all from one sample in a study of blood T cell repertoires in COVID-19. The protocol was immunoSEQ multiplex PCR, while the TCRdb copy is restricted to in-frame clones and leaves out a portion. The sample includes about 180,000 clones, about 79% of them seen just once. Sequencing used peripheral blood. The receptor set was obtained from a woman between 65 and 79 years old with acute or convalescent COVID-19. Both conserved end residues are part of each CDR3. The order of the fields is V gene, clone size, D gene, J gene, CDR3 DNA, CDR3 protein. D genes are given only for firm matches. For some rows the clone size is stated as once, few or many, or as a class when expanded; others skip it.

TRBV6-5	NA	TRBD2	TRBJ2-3	TGTGCCAGCAGGGCTAGCGGGAGAGATACGCAGTATTTT	CASRASGRDTQYF
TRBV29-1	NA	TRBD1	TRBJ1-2	TGCAGCGTTGGGACATCGGGTGGGCCAGGGGGTTTTGGCTACACCTTC	CSVGTSGGPGGFGYTF
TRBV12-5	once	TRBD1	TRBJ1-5	TGTGCTAGTGGTCCGGGGACAGGGAATCAGCCCCAGCATTTT	CASGPGTGNQPQHF
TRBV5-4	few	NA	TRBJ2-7	TGTGCCAGCAGCTCCGGGACAAACCCCTACGAGCAGTACTTC	CASSSGTNPYEQYF
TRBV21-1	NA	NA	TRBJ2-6	TGTGCCAGCAGCAAAAGGGACAGGGGCTCCGGGGCCAACGTCCTGACTTTC	CASSKRDRGSGANVLTF
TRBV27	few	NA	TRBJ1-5	TGTGCCAGCAGTTCCCAGGGAGGTAATATAGGTCAGCCCCAGCATTTT	CASSSQGGNIGQPQHF
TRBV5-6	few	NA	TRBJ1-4	TGTGCCAGCAGCGCTCCCGGGAGCGACCAAAATGAAAAACTGTTTTTT	CASSAPGSDQNEKLFF
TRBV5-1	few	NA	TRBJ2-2	TGCGCCAGCAGCTTATTCACAGGGTCTAACCCGGCCGGGGAGCTGTTTTTT	CASSLFTGSNPAGELFF
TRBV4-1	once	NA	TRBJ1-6	TGCGCCAGCAGCCCCTTAGAGGCACCGGATTCACCCCTCCACTTT	CASSPLEAPDSPLHF
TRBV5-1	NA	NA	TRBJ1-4	TGCGCCAGCAGCTTGGGGCAGAATGATGAAAAACTGTTTTTT	CASSLGQNDEKLFF
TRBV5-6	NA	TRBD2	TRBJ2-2	TGTGCCAGCAGCTTGGAGTTGAGCGGGAGGGCCGGGGAGCTGTTTTTT	CASSLELSGRAGELFF
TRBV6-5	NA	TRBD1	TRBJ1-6	TGTGCCAGCAACCAACGCCGGGGACAGGGAACACCCCTCCACTTT	CASNQRRGQGTPLHF
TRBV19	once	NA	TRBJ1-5	TGTGCCAGTAGTTCCTTTCGTCAGGGCAATCAGCCCCAGCATTTT	CASSSFRQGNQPQHF
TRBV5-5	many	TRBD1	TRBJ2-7	TGTGCCAGCAGCCAATACGACAGGGGCGGGGAGCAGTACTTC	CASSQYDRGGEQYF
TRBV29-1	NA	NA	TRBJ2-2	TGCAGCGTTCAACCCCTAGGGGCGGGAAGGGACACCGGGGAGCTGTTTTTT	CSVQPLGAGRDTGELFF
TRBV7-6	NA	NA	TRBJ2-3	TGTGCCAGCAGCCTGCTGACAGATTTGGCAGATACGCAGTATTTT	CASSLLTDLADTQYF
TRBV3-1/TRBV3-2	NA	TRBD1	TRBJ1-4	TGTGCCAGCAGAGGTCCCGGGACAGGGGGCGATCGGGAAAAACTGTTTTTT	CASRGPGTGGDREKLFF
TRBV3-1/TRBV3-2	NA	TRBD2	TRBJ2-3	TGTGCCAGCAGCCAAGGAGCGCTAGCGGGGGGAGCGCAGTATTTT	CASSQGALAGGAQYF
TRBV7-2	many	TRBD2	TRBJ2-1	TGTGCCAGCAGGACTAGCGGGAATACCTACAATGAGCAGTTCTTC	CASRTSGNTYNEQFF
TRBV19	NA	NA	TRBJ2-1	TGTGCCAGTAGTATAGATCCGCGAACCGAGCAGTTCTTC	CASSIDPRTEQFF